Detailed here is one T cell receptor (beta chain). One entry per CDR3 protein, called by TCRdb with MiXCR from the 5' RACE reads. The sample gives 620,000 or so distinct CDR3 sequences, around 12% of which show up once; more than 12% is in the top ten. Trimming pared 0 bases from V and 12 bases from J, leaving 9 bases between. CDR3 length: 12 residues. Per germline, CDR1 SGDLS and CDR2 YYNGEE. The sample is drawn from a study of T cells after yellow fever vaccination. Sequenced material: PBMCs, taken on the day of the yellow fever booster vaccination. The chain is built from TRBV9 and TRBJ1-4; D remains ambiguous. This receptor was identified in a young man who received the YFV17D yellow fever vaccine. CDR3 amino acids: CASSVDRGELFF. The CDR3 DNA reads as TGTGCCAGCAGCGTAGACCGGGGTGAACTGTTTTTT.